The 18 T cell receptor beta chains below all came from one sample that was sequenced in a study of tumor-infiltrating lymphocytes in localized non-small cell lung cancer. Generated by immunoSEQ multiplex PCR, the TCRdb table keeps only in-frame clones and is missing some. The profile shows roughly 7,000 clones, about 65% of them singletons. Sequencing input: uninvolved lung tissue not adjacent to the tumor. These receptors came from a human donor with non-small cell lung cancer.

This clone appeared a single time. V is TRBV6-5 and J is TRBJ1-5; perhaps TRBD1 as D (5 bases). Germline loops: CDR1 MNHEY, CDR2 SVGAGI. The CDR3 is made up of 13 amino acids. V lost 2 bases, J lost 7 bases, and 9 bases lay in between. The CDR3 nucleotides are TGTGCCAGCAGTTACGGATGGGGGCAGCCCCAGCATTTT. This translates into CASSYGWGQPQHF.

This clone was seen just once. This chain joins TRBV7-9 and TRBJ1-1; D is ambiguous. This CDR3 spans 12 amino acids. From germline, CDR1 is SEHNR and CDR2 FQNEAQ (reference sequence). Trimming stripped 3 bases from V and 6 bases from J, with 8 bases between. CDR3 loop: CASSFEAAEAFF. The CDR3 nucleotides read TGTGCCAGCAGCTTTGAGGCCGCTGAAGCTTTCTTT.

In its sample, this clone was seen a few times. The rearrangement links TRBV6-5 to TRBJ1-4, with D uncertain. Trimming removed 5 bases at V and 5 bases at J, with 12 bases between. CDR1 is MNHEY, CDR2 SVGAGI, per germline. This CDR3 spans 14 amino acids. CDR3 in DNA: TGTGCCAGCAGTAGTAGGGTCGCGAATGAAAAACTGTTTTTT. Translation gives CASSSRVANEKLFF.

J is TRBJ2-1 and V is TRBV27; possible D gene TRBD1, 6 bases. Germline loops: CDR1 MNHEY, CDR2 SMNVEV (reference sequence). This CDR3 region has 14 residues. Trimming cost V 2 bases and J 8 bases, with 13 bases left between them. In DNA, the CDR3 is TGTGCCAGCAGTTTAATGGGCAGGGGCGATGAGCAGTTCTTC. Its translation is CASSLMGRGDEQFF.

This chain links TRBV19 with TRBJ1-2; 9 nucleotides align to TRBD1. The CDR3 has 13 residues. Germline V gene sequence: CDR1 LNHDA, CDR2 SQIVND (reference sequence). The V gene end was trimmed by 7 bases and the J gene end by 5 bases; junction bases not matched to a gene: 5. In DNA, the CDR3 is TGTGCCAGTATTCCCGGGACAGGGTATGGCTACACCTTC. This translates into CASIPGTGYGYTF.

The DNA for the CDR3 is TGTGCCAGCAGCAGAGACAGGGGCAATCAGCCCCAGCATTTT. Encoded protein: CASSRDRGNQPQHF. V gene TRBV6-5 combines with J gene TRBJ1-5; 7 bases align to TRBD1. Per the germline V gene, CDR1 is MNHEY and CDR2 is SVGAGI. The trim removed 6 bases at V and 2 bases at J, leaving 4 bases unmatched. This CDR3 spans 14 amino acids.

This clone was found a few times. The chain links TRBV15 to TRBJ1-2; possibly TRBD1 for D (5 bases). The CDR3 covers 13 residues. Germline V gives CDR1 LNHNV, CDR2 YYDKDF (reference sequence). With 0 bases removed from V and 6 bases from J, the gap between germline ends came to 8 bases. The CDR3 spells CATSREGDHGYTF. The CDR3 bases are TGTGCCACCAGCAGAGAAGGGGATCATGGCTACACCTTC.

The CDR3 nucleotides read TGTGCCAGCAGCTCGACGGCGGGACCGTCCTACGAGCAGTACTTC. It specifies CASSSTAGPSYEQYF. The chain couples TRBV7-2 to TRBJ2-7; possible D gene TRBD2, 6 bases. CDR3 length: 15 residues. Germline loops: CDR1 SGHTA, CDR2 FQGNSA. The V end was cut by 4 bases, the J end by 1 base, with 14 bases between.

This clone was seen only a few times. This rearrangement joins TRBV5-8 to TRBJ1-2, with 7 bases that match TRBD1. The CDR3 runs 14 residues. CDR1 is SGHTS and CDR2 is YDEGEE in the germline V gene. V trimming: 0 bases; J trimming: 7 bases; junction bases outside the gene matches: 6. As DNA, the CDR3 is TGTGCCAGCAGCTTGGAGCCAGGGGGGGTTGGCTACACCTTC. This translates into CASSLEPGGVGYTF. Supplemented by reference TRBV5-8 and TRBJ1-2, the full variable domain reads EAGVTQSPTHLIKTRGQQATLRCSPISGHTSVYWYQQALGLGLQFLLWYDEGEERNRGNFPPRFSGRQFPNYSSELNVNALELEDSALYLCASSLEPGGVGYTFGSGTRLTVV.

In this sample, this clone turned up once. The chain employs TRBV19 and TRBJ1-1; 7 nucleotides line up with TRBD1. The CDR3 is 15 amino acids. CDR1 is LNHDA and CDR2 is SQIVND in the germline V gene (reference sequence). Trimming removed 4 bases from V and 1 base from J; junction bases left unmatched: 6. The CDR3 DNA follows: TGTGCCAGTAGTAACACCGGGACAGCGAACACTGAAGCTTTCTTT. Amino acids: CASSNTGTANTEAFF. Full variable domain (remainder filled in from reference TRBV19 and TRBJ1-1): DGGITQSPKYLFRKEGQNVTLSCEQNLNHDAMYWYRQDPGQGLRLIYYSQIVNDFQKGDIAEGYSVSREKKESFPLTVTSAQKNPTAFYLCASSNTGTANTEAFFGQGTRLTVV.

A few counts support this clone. The rearrangement links TRBV11-3 to TRBJ2-1; D is unresolved. Trimming left V 5 bases short and J 0 bases short, with 8 bases between. The CDR3 sequence is 14 residues long. Per the germline V gene, CDR1 is SGHNT and CDR2 is YENEEA. Here the CDR3 DNA reads TGTGCCAGCAGCCGGACGAGCTCCTACAATGAGCAGTTCTTC. Translation gives CASSRTSSYNEQFF.

V gene TRBV2 combines with J gene TRBJ1-2; the D is unclear. The CDR3 loop spans 14 amino acids. Trimming stripped 7 bases from V and 2 bases from J, with 14 bases between. CDR1 and CDR2 (germline): SNHLY, FYNNEI. The CDR3 DNA follows: TGTGCCAGCACCCCGGGGAACCGCAACTATGGCTACACCTTC. This translates into CASTPGNRNYGYTF. Variable domain in full (rest from reference TRBV2 and TRBJ1-2): EPEVTQTPSHQVTQMGQEVILRCVPISNHLYFYWYRQILGQKVEFLVSFYNNEISEKSEIFDDQFSVERPDGSNFTLKIRSTKLEDSAMYFCASTPGNRNYGYTFGSGTRLTVV.

This clone appeared a few times. The rearrangement uses TRBV30 and TRBJ1-2; D uncertain. Trimming took off 2 bases at V and 0 bases at J, with 4 bases between the two ends. Germline V gene data show CDR1 as GTSNPN and CDR2 as SVGIG (reference sequence). CDR3 size: 12 residues. This CDR3 is CAWSRANYGYTF. CDR3 DNA: TGTGCCTGGAGTCGAGCTAACTATGGCTACACCTTC.

This clone was seen a single time. V is TRBV11-2 and J is TRBJ2-5; D ambiguous. The CDR3 has 15 amino acids. In germline, CDR1 is SGHAT, CDR2 FQNNGV. Trimming shortened V by 1 base and J by 2 bases, and 11 bases separated the two germline ends. The CDR3, as DNA: TGTGCCAGCAGCTTAGGGGCAGGACCTCAAGAGACCCAGTACTTC. Protein sequence: CASSLGAGPQETQYF. Full variable domain (missing parts from reference TRBV11-2 and TRBJ2-5): EAGVAQSPRYKIIEKRQSVAFWCNPISGHATLYWYQQILGQGPKLLIQFQNNGVVDDSQLPKDRFSAERLKGVDSTLKIQPAKLEDSAVYLCASSLGAGPQETQYFGPGTRLLVL.

V usage is TRBV7-6 and J usage is TRBJ2-1, with D possibly TRBD2 on 5 matching bases. The V end lost 1 base, the J end lost 7 bases, and 17 bases lay between the germline ends. Germline values: CDR1 SGHVS, CDR2 FNYEAQ. The CDR3 spans 16 residues. The CDR3 spells CASSLGGVSAGNEQFF. In nucleotides, the CDR3 is TGTGCCAGCAGCTTAGGCGGAGTCTCGGCGGGTAATGAGCAGTTCTTC.

The chain joins TRBV29-1 to TRBJ1-2; D is ambiguous. Germline CDR1 reads SQVTM; CDR2 reads ANQGSEA. V lost 6 bases and J 8 bases, leaving 16 bases between the germline ends. The CDR3 consists of 12 residues. The CDR3 bases are TGCAGCGTAAGGGATTCCGGCGAGGGCTACACCTTC. Its protein product is CSVRDSGEGYTF.

J is TRBJ1-2 and V is TRBV7-2; D is uncertain. This CDR3 has 12 amino acids. Germline CDR1 SGHTA, CDR2 FQGNSA. V gave up 5 bases and J gave up 4 bases, with 8 bases separating them. The CDR3 protein is CASSTRTYGYTF. CDR3 bases: TGTGCCAGCAGCACTCGGACCTATGGCTACACCTTC.

A note on this clone: Other DNA sequences from this sample encode an identical CDR3 as well. V is TRBV5-1 and J is TRBJ2-5, with a tentative D call TRBD2 (6 bases). This CDR3 contains 12 residues. CDR1 SGHRS and CDR2 YFSETQ come from the germline V gene. The V end was cut by 2 bases, the J end by 4 bases, with 6 bases between. The chain's CDR3 is CASSFGGETQYF. CDR3 in DNA: TGCGCCAGCAGCTTCGGGGGAGAGACCCAGTACTTC.